Given below is one T cell receptor beta chain in context. The antigen remains undetermined. This entry is derived from a study of shared clonotypes between healthy human individuals. Study findings and constraints: In contrast to clonotypes shared by all four donors, non-shared clonotypes had lower generation probabilities.

Evenly divided among several immunoSEQ plates was the genomic DNA of each subset. Sequenced by immunoSEQ multiplex PCR; TCRdb stores in-frame clones only, minus some. The sample has about 2 million clones; just under 95% are singletons. As defined, naive CD8 cells were CD45RO-negative and positively selected for CCR7, with terminally differentiated effector memory CD45RA+ cells excluded. The V and J ends lost 4 bases and 8 bases, in that order; junction bases with no gene match: 8. CDR1 SGHRS and CDR2 YFSETQ come from the germline V gene. This CDR3 has 14 amino acids. Source material: naive CD8+ T cells sorted from blood. The sequence came from a man aged 18 to 30 in good health. The chain employs TRBV5-1 and TRBJ2-1; 8 nucleotides agree with TRBD2. The CDR3 loop reads CASSGGLGADEQFF. CDR3 bases: TGCGCCAGCAGCGGGGGACTAGGAGCCGATGAGCAGTTCTTC.